The sample holds a few counts of the clone carrying this T cell receptor beta chain. Original processing methods: Estimation of nucleated cell counts relied on the amplification of reference gene primers. Profiling relied on immunoSEQ multiplex PCR, and the TCRdb table lists in-frame clones only, not all of them. Clone size and the V and J calls come from that table; the DNA yielded D and trimming. The data show under 200,000 clones, roughly 84% seen once. These data come from a study of blood T cell repertoires in COVID-19. For the study at large: Italy, Spain and the United States were the sources of the convalescent and acute COVID-19 samples.

Recruits, aged roughly 18 to 89 years, lived in 20 to 30 US areas. The study counted Cohort 3 donors as recovered given two negative PCRs, clearance, or symptom resolution. CDR3 length: 12 amino acids. Trimming removed 1 base from V and 10 bases from J, with 10 bases in between. The clonotype was recovered from a man aged 55-75 years who had recovered from COVID-19. Sequencing was carried out using PBMCs or T cells enriched from blood (not recorded which). The chain combines TRBV12-3 or TRBV12-4 with TRBJ1-1, with D possibly matching TRBD1 (6 bases). Here the CDR3 DNA reads TGTGCCAGCAGTTTAGGGGGGCGGGTAGCTTTCTTT. This gives the protein CASSLGGRVAFF.